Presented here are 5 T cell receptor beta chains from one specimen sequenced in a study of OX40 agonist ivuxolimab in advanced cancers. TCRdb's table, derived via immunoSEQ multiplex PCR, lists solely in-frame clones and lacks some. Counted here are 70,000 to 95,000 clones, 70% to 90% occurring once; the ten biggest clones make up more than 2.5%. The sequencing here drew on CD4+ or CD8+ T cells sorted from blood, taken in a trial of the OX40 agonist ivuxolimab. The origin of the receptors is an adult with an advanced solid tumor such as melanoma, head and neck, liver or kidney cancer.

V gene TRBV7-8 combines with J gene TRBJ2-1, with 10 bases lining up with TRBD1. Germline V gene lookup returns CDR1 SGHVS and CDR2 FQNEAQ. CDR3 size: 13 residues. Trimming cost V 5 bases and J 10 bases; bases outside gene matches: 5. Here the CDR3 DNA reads TGTGCCAGCAGCCTTCAGGACAGGGGGGAGCAGTTCTTC. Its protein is CASSLQDRGEQFF.

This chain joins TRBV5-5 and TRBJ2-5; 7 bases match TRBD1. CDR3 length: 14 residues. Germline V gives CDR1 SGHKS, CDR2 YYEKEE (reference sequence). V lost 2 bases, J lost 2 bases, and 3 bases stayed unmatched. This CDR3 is CASSFSGQQETQYF. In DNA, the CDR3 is TGTGCCAGCAGCTTTTCGGGACAGCAAGAGACCCAGTACTTC.

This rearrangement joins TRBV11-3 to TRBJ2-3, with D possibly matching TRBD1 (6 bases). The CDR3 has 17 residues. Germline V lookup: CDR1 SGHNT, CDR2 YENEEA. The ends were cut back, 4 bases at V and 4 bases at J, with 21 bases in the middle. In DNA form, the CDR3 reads TGTGCCAGCAGCTCCGTCACCAGGGGTACGGGCGCAGATACGCAGTATTTT. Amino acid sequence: CASSSVTRGTGADTQYF. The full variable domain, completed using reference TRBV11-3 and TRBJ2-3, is EAGVVQSPRYKIIEKKQPVAFWCNPISGHNTLYWYLQNLGQGPELLIRYENEEAVDDSQLPKDRFSAERLKGVDSTLKIQPAELGDSAVYLCASSSVTRGTGADTQYFGPGTRLTVL.

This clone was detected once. CDR3 in amino acids: CASSKVGRQGRPSSYEQYF. As DNA, the CDR3 is TGTGCCAGCAGCAAAGTTGGGAGACAGGGGCGCCCTAGCTCCTACGAGCAGTACTTC. The chain carries TRBV21-1 and TRBJ2-7; the table's D call, TRBD1, was not checked against the DNA. TRBV21-1 is a listed pseudogene. This CDR3 contains 19 residues.

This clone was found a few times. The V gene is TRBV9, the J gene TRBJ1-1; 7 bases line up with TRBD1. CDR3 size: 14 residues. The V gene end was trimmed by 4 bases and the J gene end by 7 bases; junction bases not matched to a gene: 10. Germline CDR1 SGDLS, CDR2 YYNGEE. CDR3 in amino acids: CASSPRTGSGEAFF. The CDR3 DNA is TGTGCCAGCAGCCCACGGACAGGCTCTGGTGAAGCTTTCTTT.